This T cell receptor (beta chain) emerged from a study of cytomegalovirus exposure and HLA in healthy donors. The PCR ran on 60 Vbeta and 13 Jbeta primers. TCRdb keeps only in-frame clones here, not all; method: immunoSEQ multiplex PCR. The sample includes about 150,000 clones, about three quarters of them seen just once. The V and J ends lost 4 bases and 1 base, in that order; junction bases with no gene match: 5. CDR1 and CDR2 from the germline V gene are SGDLS and YYNGEE. The length of the CDR3 is 15 residues. This clone appeared a single time. What it recognizes is unknown. Study conclusions and caveats: The analysis excluded some indistinguishable V segments, including TRBV6-2 and TRBV6-3. Reported performance of the classifier showed diagnosis of cytomegalovirus status with high specificity and sensitivity.

The V call is TRBV9, the J call TRBJ2-5; 9 nucleotides agree with TRBD1. Sample: PBMCs. This receptor was identified in a young man in good health and CMV-seropositive. The DNA of the CDR3 is TGTGCCAGCAGCTCTTGGGACAGGGTCCAAGAGACCCAGTACTTC. Translating it yields CASSSWDRVQETQYF.